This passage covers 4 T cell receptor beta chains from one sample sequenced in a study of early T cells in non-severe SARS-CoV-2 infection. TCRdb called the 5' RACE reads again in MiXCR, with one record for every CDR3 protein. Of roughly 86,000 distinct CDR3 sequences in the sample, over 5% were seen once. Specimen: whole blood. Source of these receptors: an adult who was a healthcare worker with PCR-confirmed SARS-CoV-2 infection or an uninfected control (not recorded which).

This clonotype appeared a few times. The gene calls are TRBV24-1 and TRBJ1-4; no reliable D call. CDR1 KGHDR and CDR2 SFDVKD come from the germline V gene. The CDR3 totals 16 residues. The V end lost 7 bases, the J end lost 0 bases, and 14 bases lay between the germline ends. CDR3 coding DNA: TGTGCCACCAGGGTCAGGAAAACCTCAACTAATGAAAAACTGTTTTTT. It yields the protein CATRVRKTSTNEKLFF.

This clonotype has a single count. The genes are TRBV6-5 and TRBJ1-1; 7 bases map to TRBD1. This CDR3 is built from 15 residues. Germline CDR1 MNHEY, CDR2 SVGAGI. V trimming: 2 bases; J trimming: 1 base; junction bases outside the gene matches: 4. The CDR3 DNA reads TGTGCCAGCAGTTACACGGGACAGTCGAACACTGAAGCTTTCTTT. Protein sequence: CASSYTGQSNTEAFF.

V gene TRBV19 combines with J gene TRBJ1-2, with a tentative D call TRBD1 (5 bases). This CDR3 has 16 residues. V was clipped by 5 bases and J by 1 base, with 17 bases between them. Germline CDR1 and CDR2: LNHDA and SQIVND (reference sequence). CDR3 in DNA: TGTGCCAGTAGTGCCGGGAGGACATCCGGTAACTATGGCTACACCTTC. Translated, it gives CASSAGRTSGNYGYTF.

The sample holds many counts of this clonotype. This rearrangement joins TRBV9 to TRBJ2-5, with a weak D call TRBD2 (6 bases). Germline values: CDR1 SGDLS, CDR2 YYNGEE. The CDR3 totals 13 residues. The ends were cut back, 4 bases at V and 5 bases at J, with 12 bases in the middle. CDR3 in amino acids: CASSRGTGETQYF. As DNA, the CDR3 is TGTGCCAGCAGCAGAGGGACTGGGGAGACCCAGTACTTC. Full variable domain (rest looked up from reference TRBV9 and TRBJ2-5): DSGVTQTPKHLITATGQRVTLRCSPRSGDLSVYWYQQSLDQGLQFLIQYYNGEERAKGNILERFSAQQFPDLHSELNLSSLELGDSALYFCASSRGTGETQYFGPGTRLLVL.